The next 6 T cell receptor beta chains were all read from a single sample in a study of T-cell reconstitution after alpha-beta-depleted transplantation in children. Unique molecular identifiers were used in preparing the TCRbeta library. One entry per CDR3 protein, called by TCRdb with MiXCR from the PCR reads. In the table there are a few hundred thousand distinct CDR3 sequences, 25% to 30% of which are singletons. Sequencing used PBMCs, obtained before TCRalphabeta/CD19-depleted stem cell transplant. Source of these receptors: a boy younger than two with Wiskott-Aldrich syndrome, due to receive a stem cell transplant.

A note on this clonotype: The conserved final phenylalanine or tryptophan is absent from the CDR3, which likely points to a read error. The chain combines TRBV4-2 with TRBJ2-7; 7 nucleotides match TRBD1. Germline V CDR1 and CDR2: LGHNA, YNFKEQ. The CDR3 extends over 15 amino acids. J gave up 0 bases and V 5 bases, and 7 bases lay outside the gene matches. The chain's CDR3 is CASSGRTGSSYEQYY. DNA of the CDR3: TGTGCCAGCAGCGGCAGGACAGGAAGCTCCTACGAGCAGTACTAC.

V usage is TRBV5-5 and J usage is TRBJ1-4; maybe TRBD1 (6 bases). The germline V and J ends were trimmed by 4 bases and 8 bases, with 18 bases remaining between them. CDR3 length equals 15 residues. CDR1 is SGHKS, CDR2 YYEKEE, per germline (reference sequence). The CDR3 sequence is CASSARRPGGEKLFF. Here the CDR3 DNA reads TGTGCCAGCAGCGCCCGTCGGCCCGGGGGCGAAAAACTGTTTTTT.

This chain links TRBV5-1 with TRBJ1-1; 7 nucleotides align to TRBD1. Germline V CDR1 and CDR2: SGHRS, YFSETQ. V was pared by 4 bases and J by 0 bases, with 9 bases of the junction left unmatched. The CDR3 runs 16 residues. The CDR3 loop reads CASSLRQGGLNTEAFF. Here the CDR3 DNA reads TGCGCCAGCAGCCTTAGACAGGGTGGGTTGAACACTGAAGCTTTCTTT.

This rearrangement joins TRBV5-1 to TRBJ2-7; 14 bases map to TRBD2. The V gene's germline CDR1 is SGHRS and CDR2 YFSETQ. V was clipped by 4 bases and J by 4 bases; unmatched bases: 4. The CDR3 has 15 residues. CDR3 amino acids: CASSTGLAGEYEQYF. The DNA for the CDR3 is TGCGCCAGCAGCACGGGACTAGCGGGAGAATACGAGCAGTACTTC.

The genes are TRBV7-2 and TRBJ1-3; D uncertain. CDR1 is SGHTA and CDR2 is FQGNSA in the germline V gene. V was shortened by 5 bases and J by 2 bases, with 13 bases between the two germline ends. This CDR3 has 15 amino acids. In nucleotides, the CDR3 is TGTGCCAGCAGCACCCCTTCTGCCCCTGGAAACACCATATATTTT. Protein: CASSTPSAPGNTIYF.

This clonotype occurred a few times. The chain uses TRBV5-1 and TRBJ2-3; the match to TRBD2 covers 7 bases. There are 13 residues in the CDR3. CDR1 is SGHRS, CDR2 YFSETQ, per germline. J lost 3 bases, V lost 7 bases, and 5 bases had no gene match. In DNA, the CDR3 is TGCGCCAGCGGGGGGGAGATTACAGATACGCAGTATTTT. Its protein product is CASGGEITDTQYF.